This T cell receptor (beta chain) stems from a study of T cell responses to AZD1222 COVID-19 vaccine. The CDR3 is made up of 18 amino acids. Germline-derived CDR1 and CDR2 are MNHNS and SASEGT. V was cut by 2 bases and J by 2 bases, with 21 bases left in between. Measured with immunoSEQ multiplex PCR; TCRdb has only the in-frame clones, and not every one. There are some 96,000 clones in the sample; around 90% occur only once, and about 1.7% lies in the top ten. The TCR originated in an adult in good health. This specimen consisted of peripheral blood, obtained on day 0 of AZD1222 vaccination. The rearrangement links TRBV6-1 to TRBJ1-2; possible D gene TRBD1, 6 bases. CDR3 sequence: CASSERGGEGQRNYGYTF. The CDR3 DNA follows: TGTGCCAGCAGTGAAAGGGGGGGAGAGGGGCAGAGAAACTATGGCTACACCTTC.